The 5 T cell receptor beta chains presented below share a single source sample, sequenced in a study of Tregs in tolerant kidney transplant recipients. Produced via immunoSEQ multiplex PCR; TCRdb's table is partial and in-frame only. Of about 61,000 clones detected, 75% to 90% appear once; the ten largest clones hold roughly 2%. The sequencing used Tregs from blood, collected before the transplant. The source of these receptors is a human donor who received a combined kidney and bone marrow transplant.

The J gene is TRBJ1-2, the V gene TRBV9; 9 nucleotides line up with TRBD1. V was pared by 3 bases and J by 0 bases, with 6 bases of the junction left unmatched. Germline-derived CDR1 and CDR2 are SGDLS and YYNGEE. CDR3 length equals 16 residues. The CDR3 DNA is TGTGCCAGCAGCGGGGGGACAGGGAGGGCTAACTATGGCTACACCTTC. Protein: CASSGGTGRANYGYTF.

This clone was recorded once. The chain carries TRBV18 and TRBJ1-5; D is perhaps TRBD1 (5 bases). V was trimmed by 1 base and J by 6 bases, leaving 10 bases between them. This CDR3 has 14 amino acids. CDR1 is KGHSH, CDR2 LQKENI, per germline. The CDR3 loop reads CASSPQGGAQPQHF. DNA of the CDR3: TGTGCCAGCTCACCACAGGGAGGGGCTCAGCCCCAGCATTTT.

The chain uses TRBV9 and TRBJ1-5; a weak D match, TRBD1 (5 bases). With 0 bases removed from V and 3 bases from J, the gap between germline ends came to 10 bases. Germline CDR1 SGDLS, CDR2 YYNGEE. The CDR3 contains 15 residues. CDR3 sequence reads: CASSVAAGFNQPQHF. The CDR3 nucleotides are TGTGCCAGCAGCGTAGCAGCAGGGTTCAATCAGCCCCAGCATTTT.

This sequence joins TRBV6-6 and TRBJ2-5, with a possible D match to TRBD2 (6 bases). The DNA matches TRBJ2-7 better at its end, which makes the J call doubtful. Germline CDR1 reads MNHNY; CDR2 reads SVGAGI (reference sequence). The CDR3 runs 14 residues. CDR3 DNA: TGTGCCAGCAGTAGGGACTCCCCCTTGGGCGAGCAGTACTTC. This encodes CASSRDSPLGEQYF.

The V and J genes are TRBV18 and TRBJ1-1; D ambiguous. CDR3 length: 12 residues. V was cut by 3 bases and J by 3 bases, with 5 bases left in between. Germline V gives CDR1 KGHSH, CDR2 LQKENI. CDR3 DNA: TGTGCCAGCTCACCTGGGTACACTGAAGCTTTCTTT. It specifies CASSPGYTEAFF.